This T cell receptor beta chain was captured by sequencing in a study of T cell responses to AZD1222 COVID-19 vaccine. Study results and caveats: The number of AZD1222 recipients seropositive at baseline was only five or six.

On this clone: Its specificity is unknown.

Sequencing used immunoSEQ multiplex PCR; TCRdb keeps in-frame clones, though not all of them. The data show roughly 80,000 clones, 75% to 95% seen once. The trim removed 0 bases at V and 5 bases at J, leaving 7 bases unmatched. The CDR3 loop spans 16 amino acids. Germline V gene lookup returns CDR1 PRHDT and CDR2 FYEKMQ (reference sequence). This sample comprised peripheral blood, obtained 28 days after the second AZD1222 dose. This sequence joins TRBV13 and TRBJ2-5; 9 nucleotides line up with TRBD1. This TCR was recovered from an adult who received the AZD1222 COVID-19 vaccine. The CDR3 loop is CASSLGVGTGSETQYF. In DNA, the CDR3 is TGTGCCAGCAGCTTAGGCGTCGGGACAGGGAGCGAGACCCAGTACTTC.